This TCR beta chain is from a study of shared clonotypes between healthy human individuals. General observations from the study: A small donor pool kept down the genetic and exposure-history diversity that was represented. In contrast to clonotypes shared by all four donors, non-shared clonotypes had lower generation probabilities.

TCRdb keeps only in-frame clones here, not all; method: immunoSEQ multiplex PCR. This sample has about 2.2 million clones, with 93% found just once. With regard to this clone: Its specificity is unknown.

The naive CD8 fraction comprised CD45RO-negative cells positively selected for CCR7 and excluded terminally differentiated effector memory CD45RA+ cells. There are 14 residues in the CDR3. Germline values: CDR1 SGHRS, CDR2 YFSETQ. V shed 2 bases and J shed 4 bases, with 12 bases lying between them. The sequence was obtained from a man aged 18 to 29 in good health. Some clones in this sample may be carry-over from other donors' samples. Sequenced material: naive CD8+ T cells from PBMCs. The chain couples TRBV5-1 to TRBJ1-1; D is possibly TRBD1 (6 bases). The CDR3 DNA sequence: TGCGCCAGCAGCTTATCTTCAGGGGTCACTGAAGCTTTCTTT. Translation: CASSLSSGVTEAFF.